This T cell receptor (beta chain) was captured by sequencing in a study of regulatory T cells in long-lasting Graves disease (dated by TCRdb to about 2021). Context from the whole study: Persistent Graves' disease meant more than 5 years of antithyroid drug treatment with TSH receptor autoantibodies that stayed positive. Peripheral blood TCR sequencing and RNA sequencing compared persistent Graves' disease patients with newly diagnosed Graves' disease patients. The study took place in China and was registered as a clinical trial. TCR sequencing covered some 13 persistent and approximately 20 newly diagnosed Graves' disease patients, some 35 samples in total. Antithyroid drugs had been taken for approximately ten years on average by persistent Graves' disease patients in the clinical cohort.

The full study reports these points: The authors acknowledged the small sample size as a limitation that may reduce accuracy. Lower TCR Shannon entropy and fewer highly expanded clones were observed in persistent Graves' disease patients than in newly diagnosed patients, which suggested clonal expansion. The study examined only peripheral blood because the primary lesion, thyroid tissue, could not be accessed. Persistent disease showed preferential use of TRBV28, TRBJ1-2 and TRBJ2-5, whereas newly diagnosed disease favored TRBV20-1 and TRBJ2-1. Persistent patients shared more public clonotypes among themselves (around 3,000) than newly diagnosed patients did (more than 950). Sequencing and analysis were limited to the TCR beta chain.

The CDR3 sequence holds 16 residues, the cysteine and phenylalanine included. The CDR3 DNA has 48 bases and is translated from base 1. The V end gives up 7 bases and the J end 0 bases, leaving 5 bases in the junction not matched to a gene. CDR1 SNHLY and CDR2 FYNNEI were looked up in the germline V gene. This clonotype appeared many times. Its antigen specificity is not known. It has no much larger one-base neighbor in the sample; base qualities were not kept. According to the study, the label for this sample's time point signals: persistent/refractory GD, antithyroid drugs over 5 years with positive TRAb. For both TCR sequencing and RNA sequencing, RNA was extracted from PBMCs using TRIzol. The diagnosis of Graves' disease was made according to American Thyroid Association guidelines. Recruitment of patients was carried out at an endocrinology department in Xi'an, China. From each patient, approximately 9 milliliters of peripheral blood was collected into an EDTA anticoagulant tube. Ficoll Paque Plus density gradient separation was used to isolate PBMCs, and no further T cell sorting was performed. An Agilent 2100 Bioanalyzer and agarose gel were used to assess RNA quality, and a NanoDrop 2000 was used to measure RNA concentration.

Libraries were prepared through multiplex PCR. The instrument was an Illumina HiSeq 4000. iRepertoire HTBI primers and Arm-PCR amplification of CDR3 regions were used to construct TCR beta libraries. Before sequencing, the PCR products went through gel purification. For the original study's pipeline: A total of some 60 TRBV and 14 TRBJ segments were identified across samples and were used for gene usage analysis of CDR3 amino acid clonotypes. Filtered high-quality paired reads were merged into contigs using COPE and FqMerger. Contigs were aligned with BLAST to IMGT TRBV, TRBD and TRBJ reference genes, and CDR3 was defined per IMGT. Clonotypes above 0.1% frequency were classified as highly expanded clones. Repertoire diversity was measured by Shannon entropy, and V-J evenness by the Gini coefficient. A clonotype found in more than one individual was treated as public. TCRdb took the public reads, trimmed them with fastp at Q25, ran MiXCR for clone calling and kept in-frame beta chains. A single entry per CDR3 protein holds the most common genes and DNA from its merged rows. In this record, the V and J calls reflect TCRdb's handling and not the investigators' own analysis. This sample has 400,000 to 450,000 distinct CDR3 sequences in its table, and about 25% of those were observed once. Roughly 30% of the sample is taken by the ten largest.

This specimen was peripheral blood mononuclear cells (PBMCs), taken when the disease was refractory, from a patient treated with antithyroid drugs. This clonotype was sampled from a female donor with Graves disease. The rearrangement joined TRBV2 to TRBJ1-5, with 11 bases aligning to TRBD1. The CDR3 in this case is CASNPGQGDSNQPQHF. The DNA sequence reads TGTGCCAGCAATCCGGGACAGGGGGATAGCAATCAGCCCCAGCATTTT.